This TCR beta chain was identified during a study of blood T cells in healthy people across ages. Study-level background: Template switching caught about one barcoded beta molecule for each two T cells.

A second PCR of about 6 to 11 cycles used a sample-barcoded 5' primer and a J-beta primer mix. With 12 random nucleotides, a template-switch adaptor tagged each individual cDNA molecule. MiXCR, applied by TCRdb to the 5' RACE reads, yields one record per CDR3 protein. The sample holds approximately 800,000 distinct CDR3 sequences, around half seen once. Overall study results and limits: Changes in expanded clonotypes were possibly confounded, as the CMV status of donors was unknown.

On this clonotype: Its matching antigen is unknown.

Trimming stripped 0 bases from V and 1 base from J, with 16 bases between. This CDR3 spans 17 amino acids. Germline loops: CDR1 DFQATT, CDR2 SNEGSKA (reference sequence). Material for sequencing was blood. The chain recombines TRBV20-1 with TRBJ1-5; D might be TRBD1 (5 bases). The TCR was taken from a man older than 75 in good health. CDR3 DNA sequence: TGCAGTGCTAGAGATTACCGGGCAGGGAGAAGCAATCAGCCCCAGCATTTT. Its protein is CSARDYRAGRSNQPQHF.